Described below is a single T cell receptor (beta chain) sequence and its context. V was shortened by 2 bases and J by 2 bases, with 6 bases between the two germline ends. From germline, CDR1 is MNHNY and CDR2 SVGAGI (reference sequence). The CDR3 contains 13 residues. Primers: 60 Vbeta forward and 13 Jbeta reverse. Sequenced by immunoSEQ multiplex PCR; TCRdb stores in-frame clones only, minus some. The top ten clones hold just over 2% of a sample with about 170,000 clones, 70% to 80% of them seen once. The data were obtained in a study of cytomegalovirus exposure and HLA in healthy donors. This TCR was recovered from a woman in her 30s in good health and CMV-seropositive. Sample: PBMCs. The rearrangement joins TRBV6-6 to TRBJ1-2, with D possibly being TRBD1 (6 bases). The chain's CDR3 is CASSYGGNYGYTF. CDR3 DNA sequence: TGTGCCAGCAGTTACGGGGGCAACTATGGCTACACCTTC.